This T cell receptor beta chain was captured by sequencing in a study of T cells after yellow fever vaccination. 5'RACE template switching added a universal primer site and UMIs to TCR cDNA. Each CDR3 protein is one row after TCRdb ran MiXCR on the 5' RACE reads. The sample contains around 600,000 distinct CDR3 sequences, about 12% of which appear only once. V gave up 8 bases and J gave up 2 bases, with 17 bases separating them. The CDR3 has 15 amino acids. Germline-derived CDR1 and CDR2 are SGHVS and FQNEAQ. Comments on this clonotype: The target antigen is unknown.

Broader study findings: Peaking on day 5 versus 15, the secondary response was faster but weaker.

The source of this sequence is a man aged 25-45 years who received the YFV17D yellow fever vaccine. The chain combines TRBV7-8 with TRBJ2-3; no definite D call. Here the sequenced sample was PBMCs, taken on the day of the yellow fever booster vaccination. The CDR3 reads CASGNPDGFTDTQYF. Here the CDR3 DNA reads TGTGCCAGCGGCAACCCGGACGGATTCACAGATACGCAGTATTTT.